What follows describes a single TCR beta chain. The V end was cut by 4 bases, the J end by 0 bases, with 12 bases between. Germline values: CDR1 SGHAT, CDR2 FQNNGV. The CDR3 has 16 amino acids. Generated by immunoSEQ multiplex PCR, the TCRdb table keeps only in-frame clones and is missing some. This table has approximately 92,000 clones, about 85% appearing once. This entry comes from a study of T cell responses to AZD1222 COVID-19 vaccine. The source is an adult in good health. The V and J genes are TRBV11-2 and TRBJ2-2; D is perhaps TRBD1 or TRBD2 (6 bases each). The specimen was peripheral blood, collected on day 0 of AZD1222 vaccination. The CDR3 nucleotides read TGTGCCAGCAGCTCCTTAAGGGGGGCGAACACCGGGGAGCTGTTTTTT. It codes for CASSSLRGANTGELFF.